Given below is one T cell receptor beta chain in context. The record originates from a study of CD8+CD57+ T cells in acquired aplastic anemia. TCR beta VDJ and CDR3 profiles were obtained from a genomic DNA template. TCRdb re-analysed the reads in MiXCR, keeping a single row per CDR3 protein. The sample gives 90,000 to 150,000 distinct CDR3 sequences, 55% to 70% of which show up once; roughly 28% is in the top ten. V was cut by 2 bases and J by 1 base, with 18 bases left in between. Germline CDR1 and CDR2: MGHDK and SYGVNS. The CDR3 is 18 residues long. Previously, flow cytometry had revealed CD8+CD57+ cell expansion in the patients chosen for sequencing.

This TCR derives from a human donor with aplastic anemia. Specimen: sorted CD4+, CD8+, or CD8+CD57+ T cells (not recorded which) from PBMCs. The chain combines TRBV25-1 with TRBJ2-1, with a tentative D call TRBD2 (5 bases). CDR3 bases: TGTGCCAGCAGTGAAGGGTTTGGGAGAGATCCTTCCTACAATGAGCAGTTCTTC. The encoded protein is CASSEGFGRDPSYNEQFF.